This T cell receptor (beta chain) was identified in a study of control samples from healthy donors and cancer patients. Trimming removed 4 bases from V and 0 bases from J; junction bases left unmatched: 2. The CDR3 has 14 residues. Germline V gives CDR1 SGHVS, CDR2 FQNEAQ. Assay used: immunoSEQ multiplex PCR; TCRdb lists only in-frame clones, some missing. This table holds 150,000 to 200,000 clones, about 92% found once. This clonotype originated in a man aged 25-40 years in good health. The genes are TRBV7-8 and TRBJ2-7, with TRBD1 identical over 8 bases. The sequenced material came from blood. The chain's CDR3 is CASSWDRFSYEQYF. The DNA for the CDR3 is TGTGCCAGCAGCTGGGACAGGTTCTCCTACGAGCAGTACTTC. Drawing the rest from reference TRBV7-8 and TRBJ2-7, the complete variable domain is GAGVSQSPRYKVAKRGQDVALRCDPISGHVSLFWYQQALGQGPEFLTYFQNEAQLDKSGLPSDRFFAERPEGSVSTLKIQRTQQEDSAVYLCASSWDRFSYEQYFGPGTRLTVT.